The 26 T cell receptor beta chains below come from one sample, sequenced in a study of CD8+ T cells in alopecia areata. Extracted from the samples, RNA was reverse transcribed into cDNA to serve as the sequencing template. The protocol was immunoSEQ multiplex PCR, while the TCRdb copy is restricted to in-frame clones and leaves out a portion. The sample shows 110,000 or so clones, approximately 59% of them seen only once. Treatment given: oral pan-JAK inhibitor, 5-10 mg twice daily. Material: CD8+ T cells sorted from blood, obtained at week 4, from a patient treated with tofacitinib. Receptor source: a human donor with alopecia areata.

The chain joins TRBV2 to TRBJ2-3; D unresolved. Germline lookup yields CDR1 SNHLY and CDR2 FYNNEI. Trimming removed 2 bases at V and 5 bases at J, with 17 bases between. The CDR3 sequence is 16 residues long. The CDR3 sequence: CASSERADGWLDTQYF. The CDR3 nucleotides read TGTGCCAGCAGTGAAAGGGCCGATGGGTGGCTAGATACGCAGTATTTT.

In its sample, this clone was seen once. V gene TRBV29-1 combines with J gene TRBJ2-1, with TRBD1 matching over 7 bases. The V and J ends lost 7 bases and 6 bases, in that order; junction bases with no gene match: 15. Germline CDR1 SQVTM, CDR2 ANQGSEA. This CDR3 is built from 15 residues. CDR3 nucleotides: TGCAGCGCGGCCTCACCGGGACAGTTAGCCAATGAGCAGTTCTTC. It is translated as CSAASPGQLANEQFF.

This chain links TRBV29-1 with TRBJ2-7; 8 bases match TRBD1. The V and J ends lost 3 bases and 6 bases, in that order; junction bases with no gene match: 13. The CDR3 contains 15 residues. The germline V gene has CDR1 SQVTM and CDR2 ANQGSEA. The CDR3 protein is CSVEDVGTGAGEQYF. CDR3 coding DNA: TGCAGCGTTGAGGATGTTGGGACAGGAGCAGGCGAGCAGTACTTC.

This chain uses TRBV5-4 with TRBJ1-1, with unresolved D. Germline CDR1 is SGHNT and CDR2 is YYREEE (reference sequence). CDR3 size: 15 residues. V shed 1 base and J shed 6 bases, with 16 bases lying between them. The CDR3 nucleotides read TGTGCCAGCAGCTTGTTCGGGTTTGGACGCGCTGAAGCTTTCTTT. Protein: CASSLFGFGRAEAFF. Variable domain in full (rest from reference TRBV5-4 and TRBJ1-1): ETGVTQSPTHLIKTRGQQVTLRCSSQSGHNTVSWYQQALGQGPQFIFQYYREEENGRGNFPPRFSGLQFPNYSSELNVNALELDDSALYLCASSLFGFGRAEAFFGQGTRLTVV.

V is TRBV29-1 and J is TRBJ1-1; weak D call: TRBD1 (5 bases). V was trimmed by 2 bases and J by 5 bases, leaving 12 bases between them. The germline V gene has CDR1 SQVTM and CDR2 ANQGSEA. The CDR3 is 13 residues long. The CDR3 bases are TGCAGCGTTGAAAATTCAGGGCGGACTGAAGCTTTCTTT. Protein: CSVENSGRTEAFF.

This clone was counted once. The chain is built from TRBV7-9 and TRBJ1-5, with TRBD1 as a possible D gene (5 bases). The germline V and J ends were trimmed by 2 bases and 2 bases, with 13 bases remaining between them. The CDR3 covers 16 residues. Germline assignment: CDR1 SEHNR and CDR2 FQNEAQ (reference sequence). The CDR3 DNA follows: TGTGCCAGCAGCTTAAAACCCGGGACGGGCAATCAGCCCCAGCATTTT. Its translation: CASSLKPGTGNQPQHF.

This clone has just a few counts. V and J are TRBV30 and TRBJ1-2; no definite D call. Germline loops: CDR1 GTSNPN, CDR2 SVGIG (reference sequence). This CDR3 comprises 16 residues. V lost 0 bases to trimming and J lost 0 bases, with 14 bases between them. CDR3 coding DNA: TGTGCCTGGAGTGTTCCCCTGCCGGAAACTAACTATGGCTACACCTTC. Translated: CAWSVPLPETNYGYTF.

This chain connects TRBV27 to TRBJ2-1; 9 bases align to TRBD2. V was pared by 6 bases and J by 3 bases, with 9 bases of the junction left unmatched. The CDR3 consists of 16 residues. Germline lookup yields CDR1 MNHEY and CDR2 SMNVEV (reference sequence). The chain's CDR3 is CASSKQAGGSYNEQFF. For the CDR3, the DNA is TGTGCCAGCAGCAAACAAGCGGGGGGAAGCTACAATGAGCAGTTCTTC.

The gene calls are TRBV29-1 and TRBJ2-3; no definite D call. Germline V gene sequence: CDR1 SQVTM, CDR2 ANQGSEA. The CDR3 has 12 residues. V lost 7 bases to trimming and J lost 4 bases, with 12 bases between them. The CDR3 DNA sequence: TGCAGCGCACCGTTTTTAGCAGATACGCAGTATTTT. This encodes CSAPFLADTQYF.

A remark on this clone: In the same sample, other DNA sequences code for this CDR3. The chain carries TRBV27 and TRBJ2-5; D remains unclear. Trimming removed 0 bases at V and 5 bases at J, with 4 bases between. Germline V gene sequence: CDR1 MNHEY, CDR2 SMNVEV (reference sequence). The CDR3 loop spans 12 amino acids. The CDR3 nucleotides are TGTGCCAGCAGTTTATCTGGGGAGACCCAGTACTTC. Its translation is CASSLSGETQYF.

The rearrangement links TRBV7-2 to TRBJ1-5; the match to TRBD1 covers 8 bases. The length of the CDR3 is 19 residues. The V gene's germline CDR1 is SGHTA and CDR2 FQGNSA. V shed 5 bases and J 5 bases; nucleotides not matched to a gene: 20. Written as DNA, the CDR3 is TGTGCCAGCAGCCCCTCTCTGCCCTTCGGACAGGGACGGGATCAGCCCCAGCATTTT. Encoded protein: CASSPSLPFGQGRDQPQHF.

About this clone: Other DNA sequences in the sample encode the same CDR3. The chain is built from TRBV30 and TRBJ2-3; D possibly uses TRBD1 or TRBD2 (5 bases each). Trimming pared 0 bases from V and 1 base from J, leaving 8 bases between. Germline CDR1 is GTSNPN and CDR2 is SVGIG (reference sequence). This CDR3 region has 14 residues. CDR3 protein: CAWSVLGGTDTQYF. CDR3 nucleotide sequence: TGTGCCTGGAGTGTACTAGGGGGCACAGATACGCAGTATTTT.

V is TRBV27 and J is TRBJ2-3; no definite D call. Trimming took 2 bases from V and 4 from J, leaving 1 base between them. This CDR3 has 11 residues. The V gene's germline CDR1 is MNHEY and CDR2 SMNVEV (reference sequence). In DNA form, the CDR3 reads TGTGCCAGCAGTTTAGCAGATACGCAGTATTTT. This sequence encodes CASSLADTQYF.

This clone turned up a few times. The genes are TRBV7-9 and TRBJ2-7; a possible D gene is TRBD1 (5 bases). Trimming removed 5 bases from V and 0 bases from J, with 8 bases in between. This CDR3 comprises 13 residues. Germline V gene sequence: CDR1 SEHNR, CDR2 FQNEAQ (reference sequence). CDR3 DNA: TGTGCCAGCAGCGCGGACATCTCCTACGAGCAGTACTTC. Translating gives CASSADISYEQYF.

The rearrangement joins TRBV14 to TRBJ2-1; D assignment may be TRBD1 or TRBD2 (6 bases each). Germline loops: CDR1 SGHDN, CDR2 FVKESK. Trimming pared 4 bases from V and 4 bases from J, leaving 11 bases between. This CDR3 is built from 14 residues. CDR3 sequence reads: CASSPGDIYNEQFF. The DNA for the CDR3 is TGTGCCAGCAGCCCGGGGGACATTTACAATGAGCAGTTCTTC.

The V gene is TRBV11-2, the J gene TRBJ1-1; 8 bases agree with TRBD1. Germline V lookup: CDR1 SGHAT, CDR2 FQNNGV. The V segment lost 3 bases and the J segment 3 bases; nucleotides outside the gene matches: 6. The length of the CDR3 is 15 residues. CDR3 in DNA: TGTGCCAGCAGCTTCCAACAGGGGGTGGACACTGAAGCTTTCTTT. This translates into CASSFQQGVDTEAFF.

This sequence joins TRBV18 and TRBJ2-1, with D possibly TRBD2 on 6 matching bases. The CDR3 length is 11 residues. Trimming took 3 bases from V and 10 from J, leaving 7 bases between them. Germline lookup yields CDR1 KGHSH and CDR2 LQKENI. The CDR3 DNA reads TGTGCCAGCTCACCCGGGAGCGAGCAGTTCTTC. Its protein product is CASSPGSEQFF.

Here the CDR3 DNA reads TGTGCCAGCAGTTATAGACACCCGAACACCGGGGAGCTGTTTTTT. As protein: CASSYRHPNTGELFF. J is TRBJ2-2 and V is TRBV7-3; unclear D gene. CDR1 and CDR2 from the germline V gene are SGHTA and FQGTGA. This CDR3 contains 15 residues. V was trimmed by 6 bases and J by 0 bases, leaving 11 bases between them.

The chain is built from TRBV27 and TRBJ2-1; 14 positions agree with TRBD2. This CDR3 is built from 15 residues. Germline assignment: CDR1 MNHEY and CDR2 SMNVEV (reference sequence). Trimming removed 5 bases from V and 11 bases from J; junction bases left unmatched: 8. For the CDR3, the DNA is TGTGCCAGCAGTCCCCCGGGACTAGCGGGGGATAAGCAGTTCTTC. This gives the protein CASSPPGLAGDKQFF.

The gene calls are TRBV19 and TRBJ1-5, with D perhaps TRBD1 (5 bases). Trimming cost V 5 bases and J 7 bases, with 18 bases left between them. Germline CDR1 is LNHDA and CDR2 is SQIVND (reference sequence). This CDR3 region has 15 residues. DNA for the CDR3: TGTGCCAGTAGTGACATCAGGGAGCAGTCCCAGCCCCAGCATTTT. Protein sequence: CASSDIREQSQPQHF.

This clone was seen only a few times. CDR3 sequence (DNA): TGCAGCGTTGAAGATGCAGGGGTCCGGGAGACCCAGTACTTC. This encodes CSVEDAGVRETQYF. The V and J genes are TRBV29-1 and TRBJ2-5; D may be TRBD1 (6 bases). Germline assignment: CDR1 SQVTM and CDR2 ANQGSEA. CDR3 length equals 14 residues. The V and J ends lost 0 bases and 5 bases respectively, with 13 bases between them.

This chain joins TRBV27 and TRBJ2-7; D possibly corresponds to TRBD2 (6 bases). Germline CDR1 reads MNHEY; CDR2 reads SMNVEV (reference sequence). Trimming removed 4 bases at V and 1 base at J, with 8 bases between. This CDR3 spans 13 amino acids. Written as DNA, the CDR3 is TGTGCCAGCAGTTCGGGGGATTCCTACGAGCAGTACTTC. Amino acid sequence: CASSSGDSYEQYF.

CDR3 in DNA: TGTGCCATCAGTGAGAGAGGCGGGGGGGCGGACAATGAGCAGTTCTTC. This translates into CAISERGGGADNEQFF. The chain joins TRBV10-3 to TRBJ2-1; TRBD2 aligns across 9 bases. CDR3 length: 16 residues. Germline loops: CDR1 ENHRY, CDR2 SYGVKD. Losses at the gene ends were 2 bases for V and 5 bases for J; bases not matched to a gene: 7.

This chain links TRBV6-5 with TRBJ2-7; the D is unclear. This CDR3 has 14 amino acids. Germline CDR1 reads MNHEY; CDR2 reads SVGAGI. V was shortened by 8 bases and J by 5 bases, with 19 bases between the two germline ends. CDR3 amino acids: CASPTLGRRHEQYF. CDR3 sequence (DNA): TGTGCCAGCCCGACGCTGGGTCGCCGCCACGAGCAGTACTTC.

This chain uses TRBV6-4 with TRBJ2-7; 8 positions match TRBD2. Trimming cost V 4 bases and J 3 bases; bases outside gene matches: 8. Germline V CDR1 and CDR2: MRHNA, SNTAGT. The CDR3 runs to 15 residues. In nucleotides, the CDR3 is TGTGCCAGCAGTGCGTTCGGGGGGGCTGGCTACGAGCAGTACTTC. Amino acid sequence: CASSAFGGAGYEQYF.

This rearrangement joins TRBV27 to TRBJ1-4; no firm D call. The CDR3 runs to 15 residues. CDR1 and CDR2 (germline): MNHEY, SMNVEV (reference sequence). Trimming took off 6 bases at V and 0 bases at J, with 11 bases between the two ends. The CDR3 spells CASRKQIATNEKLFF. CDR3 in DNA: TGTGCCAGCAGGAAACAGATTGCAACTAATGAAAAACTGTTTTTT. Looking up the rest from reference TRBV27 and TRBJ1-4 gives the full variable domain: EAQVTQNPRYLITVTGKKLTVTCSQNMNHEYMSWYRQDPGLGLRQIYYSMNVEVTDKGDVPEGYKVSRKEKRNFPLILESPSPNQTSLYFCASRKQIATNEKLFFGSGTQLSVL.